This TCR beta chain was documented in a study of early T cells in non-severe SARS-CoV-2 infection. Study-level information: Unsorted whole-blood RNA was sequenced in bulk, leaving chains unpaired.

V dropped 6 bases and J dropped 3 bases, with 11 bases sitting between them. The CDR3 has 13 amino acids. Germline V CDR1 and CDR2: SGHAT, FQNNGV. Turning to this clonotype: Its cognate antigen is unknown.

Unique molecular identifiers were affixed to single, distinct cDNA molecules. TCRdb reprocessed the 5' RACE reads via MiXCR and lists one record per CDR3 protein. The data contain over 90,000 distinct CDR3 sequences, around 12% of them seen just once; the ten biggest clones take up over 5%. Study-wide points: Matching with VDJdb favored anti-spike CD8 responses (missing private and CD4 specificities).

What was sequenced was whole blood. The clonotype comes from an adult who was a healthcare worker with PCR-confirmed SARS-CoV-2 infection or an uninfected control (not recorded which). The gene calls are TRBV11-2 and TRBJ1-1; the D is unclear. In DNA form, the CDR3 reads TGTGCCAGCAGGCCCTTGACGGACACTGAAGCTTTCTTT. Its protein is CASRPLTDTEAFF.